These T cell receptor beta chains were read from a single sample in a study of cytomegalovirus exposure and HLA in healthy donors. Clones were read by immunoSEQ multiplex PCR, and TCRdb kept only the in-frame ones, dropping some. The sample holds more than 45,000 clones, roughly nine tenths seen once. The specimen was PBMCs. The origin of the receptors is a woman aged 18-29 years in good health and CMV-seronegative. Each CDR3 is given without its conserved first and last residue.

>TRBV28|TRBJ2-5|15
ASSLSPGQGRRETQY
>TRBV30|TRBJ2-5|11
AHSGTGSETQY
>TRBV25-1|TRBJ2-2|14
ASSAIDRTVTGELF
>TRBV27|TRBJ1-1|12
ASSENTVNTEAF
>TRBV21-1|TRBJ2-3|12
ASTGDSNTDTQY
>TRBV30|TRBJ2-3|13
AWSLSGGLTDTQY
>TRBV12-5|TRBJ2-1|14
ASGLERTSGYNEQF
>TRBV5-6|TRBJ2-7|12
ASSLAVRAGEQY
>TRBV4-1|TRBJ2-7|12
ASSRPGVSYEQY
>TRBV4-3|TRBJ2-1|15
ASSQDRLTGGNHEQF
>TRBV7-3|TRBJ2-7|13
ASSSSGTVSYEQY
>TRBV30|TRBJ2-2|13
AWSVGLADTGELF
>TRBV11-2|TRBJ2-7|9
ASLSSYEQY
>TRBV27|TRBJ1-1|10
ASSPVGREAF
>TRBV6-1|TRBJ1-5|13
ASSERGVSNQPQH
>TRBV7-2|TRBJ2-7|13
ASSLETGTSYEQY
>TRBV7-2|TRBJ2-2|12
ASSRGRNTGELF
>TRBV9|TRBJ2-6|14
ASSKHMPGGANVLT
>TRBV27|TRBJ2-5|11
ASSSYRHETQY
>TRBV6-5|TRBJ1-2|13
ASSYGQGYRYGYT
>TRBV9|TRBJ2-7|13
ASSVEGQGAYEQY
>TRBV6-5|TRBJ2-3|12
ASSIRTGRETQY
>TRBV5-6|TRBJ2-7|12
ASSFGLPPGEQY
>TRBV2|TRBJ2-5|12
ASTQQGMEETQY
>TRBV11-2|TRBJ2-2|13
ASVTGTTNTGELF
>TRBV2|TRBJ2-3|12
ASSEGGQANTQY
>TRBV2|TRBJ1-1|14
ASSERRPVANTEAF
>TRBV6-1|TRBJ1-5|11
ASTGTSNQPQH
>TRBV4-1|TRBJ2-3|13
ASSQVGLVTDTQY
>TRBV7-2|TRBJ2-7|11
ASSFRQYYEQY
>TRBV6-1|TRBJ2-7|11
ASSEVDRREQY
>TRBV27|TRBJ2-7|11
ASSRYVGYEQY